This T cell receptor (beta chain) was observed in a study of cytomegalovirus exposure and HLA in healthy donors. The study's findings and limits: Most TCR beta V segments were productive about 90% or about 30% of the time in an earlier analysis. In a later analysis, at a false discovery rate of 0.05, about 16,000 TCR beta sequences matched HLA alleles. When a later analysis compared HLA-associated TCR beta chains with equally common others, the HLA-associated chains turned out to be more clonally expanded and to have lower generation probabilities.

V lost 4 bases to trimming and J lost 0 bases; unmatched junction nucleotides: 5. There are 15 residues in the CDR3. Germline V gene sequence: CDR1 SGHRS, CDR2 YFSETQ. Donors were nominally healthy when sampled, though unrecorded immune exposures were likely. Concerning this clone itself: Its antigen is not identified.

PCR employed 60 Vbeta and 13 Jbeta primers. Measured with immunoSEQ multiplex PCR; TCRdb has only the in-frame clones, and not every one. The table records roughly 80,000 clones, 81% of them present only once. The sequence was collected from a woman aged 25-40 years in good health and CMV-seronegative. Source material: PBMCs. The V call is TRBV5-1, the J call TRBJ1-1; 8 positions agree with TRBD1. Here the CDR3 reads CASSGAGGMNTEAFF. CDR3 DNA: TGCGCCAGCAGCGGCGCAGGGGGCATGAACACTGAAGCTTTCTTT.